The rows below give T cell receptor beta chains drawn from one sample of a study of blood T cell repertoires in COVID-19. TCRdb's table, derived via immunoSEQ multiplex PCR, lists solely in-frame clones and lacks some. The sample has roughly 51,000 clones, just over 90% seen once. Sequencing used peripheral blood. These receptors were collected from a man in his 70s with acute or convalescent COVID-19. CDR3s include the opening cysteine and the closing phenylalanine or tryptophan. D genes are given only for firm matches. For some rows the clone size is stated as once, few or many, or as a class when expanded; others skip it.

TGTGCCAGCATTGGGGGGGCCCTGAACACTGAAGCTTTCTTT CASIGGALNTEAFF - TRBV7-9 - TRBJ1-1
TGTGCCAGCAGTCCGCGACAGGGTCGTGGCTACACCTTC CASSPRQGRGYTF - TRBV28 TRBD1 TRBJ1-2
TGCGCCAGCAGCGGTCGCGGTGAAAAACTGTTTTTT CASSGRGEKLFF - TRBV5-1 - TRBJ1-4
TGCGCCAGCAGCCAAGCTGGGCTAGCGGGGGGACTACCCTACGAGCAGTACTTC CASSQAGLAGGLPYEQYF - TRBV4-1 TRBD2 TRBJ2-7
TGCGCCAGCAGCCTCGGGACAGGGGAAGCTTTCTTT CASSLGTGEAFF - TRBV4-3 TRBD1 TRBJ1-1
TGTGCCAGCAGTTCCCCCGGGACAGCCAAGTACGAGCAGTACTTC CASSSPGTAKYEQYF - TRBV27 TRBD1 TRBJ2-7
TGTGCCAGACAGGGGGGCTACACCTTC CARQGGYTF - TRBV11-3 TRBD1 TRBJ1-2
TGTGCCAGCTCACCGGGGGGATCCTACAATGAGCAGTTCTTC CASSPGGSYNEQFF - TRBV18 - TRBJ2-1
TGCGCCAGCAGCCGCGCTACGGGACAGGGGGCGCTTGGCAATCAGCCCCAGCATTTT CASSRATGQGALGNQPQHF - TRBV4-1 TRBD1 TRBJ1-5
TGTGCTAGTGGTTCCAACTACCGGGGGACCCAGTACTTC CASGSNYRGTQYF once TRBV12-5 - TRBJ2-5
TGTGCCTGGGACAGGAACAATCAGCCCCAGCATTTT CAWDRNNQPQHF - TRBV30 - TRBJ1-5
TGTGCCAGTGAGGACAGGAGGAGGAATCAGCCCCAGCATTTT CASEDRRRNQPQHF - TRBV2 TRBD1 TRBJ1-5
TGTGCCAGCTCACCAGTGGAGACCACTGAAGCTTTCTTT CASSPVETTEAFF - TRBV18 - TRBJ1-1
TGTGCCAGCAGCTGGAAAGGACAGGGCACTTTGAACACTGAAGCTTTCTTT CASSWKGQGTLNTEAFF few TRBV3-1/TRBV3-2 TRBD1 TRBJ1-1
TGTGTCGCTGGAGTGTACAGGTTCCCGAACAGGCGGGGTGATTACGAGCAGTACTTC CVAGVYRFPNRRGDYEQYF - TRBV30 - TRBJ2-7
TGTGCCAGCAGCGTAGCAGGGAATAGCAATCAGCCCCAGCATTTT CASSVAGNSNQPQHF - TRBV9 - TRBJ1-5
TGTGCCAGCAGTTACTCGAGACCCAAGCGGGGGGTTACAGATACGCAGTATTTT CASSYSRPKRGVTDTQYF - TRBV6-2/TRBV6-3 TRBD2 TRBJ2-3
TGTGCCAGCAGTTACTCGGGGACAGCGAATGAAAAACTGTTTTTT CASSYSGTANEKLFF - TRBV6-2/TRBV6-3 TRBD1 TRBJ1-4
TGTGCCAGCTCACCGACAGGGGTCCTTGAAAAACTGTTTTTT CASSPTGVLEKLFF - TRBV18 TRBD1 TRBJ1-4
TGTGCCAGCAGCCCCCCGTTTCGGGTCGGGGGGACCCAGTACTTC CASSPPFRVGGTQYF - TRBV7-9 - TRBJ2-5
TGTGCCAGCAGCCCAGCCACACCGGGACAGAAAGAGCCCCAGCATTTT CASSPATPGQKEPQHF - TRBV5-5 TRBD1 TRBJ1-5
TGTGCCAGCGGGACTAGCGGTTACTACGAGCAGTACTTC CASGTSGYYEQYF - TRBV2 TRBD2 TRBJ2-7
TGCGCCAGCAGCCAAGATTCCTCCAGGGTGGTAACCTATGGCTACACCTTC CASSQDSSRVVTYGYTF once TRBV4-1 - TRBJ1-2
TGTGCCAGCAGTTACCGGGGGGCTATTGGCTACACCTTC CASSYRGAIGYTF - TRBV6-2/TRBV6-3 - TRBJ1-2
TGCGCCAGCAGCTTGGCCGCGATAGAACGAGGCGGCTACACCTTC CASSLAAIERGGYTF - TRBV5-1 - TRBJ1-2
TGTGCCAGCGTCAATCTAGAGCGGGGGCCCGGGGAGCTGTTTTTT CASVNLERGPGELFF - TRBV2 TRBD2 TRBJ2-2
TGTGCCAGCAGCTTGTACAGCTCCTATAATTCACCCCTCCACTTT CASSLYSSYNSPLHF once TRBV5-4 - TRBJ1-6
TGTGCCACCAGTGATCCCCCCGGGCCCGGGACAGGGTTCGCCGGGGAGCTGTTTTTT CATSDPPGPGTGFAGELFF - TRBV24-1 TRBD1 TRBJ2-2
TGTGCCAGCAGCTCAATAAAAACAGGGGGATACGAGCAGTACTTC CASSSIKTGGYEQYF once TRBV7-9 TRBD1 TRBJ2-7
TGTGCCAGCAGCTTAGTACCAGGCTACGAGCAGTACTTC CASSLVPGYEQYF - TRBV11-2 - TRBJ2-7
TGTGCCAGCAGTTCACAGGTCCAGAACACTGAAGCTTTCTTT CASSSQVQNTEAFF - TRBV6-5 - TRBJ1-1
TGTGCCACCAGCAGAGATGGGGGGGTGGCATGGGGAAGCACAGATACGCAGTATTTT CATSRDGGVAWGSTDTQYF - TRBV15 TRBD2 TRBJ2-3
TGTGCCAGTAGTATAGAGGAGGAGAGCCATGAGCAGTTCTTC CASSIEEESHEQFF - TRBV19 - TRBJ2-1
TGCGCCAGCAGCTTGGGCCGACAGGGTGTGGATGAGCAGTTCTTC CASSLGRQGVDEQFF - TRBV5-1 TRBD1 TRBJ2-1
TGTGCCAGCAGCTTAGGGAGCAGGACCCAGTACTTC CASSLGSRTQYF - TRBV11-2 - TRBJ2-5
TGTGCCAGCAGCTTCCACAGAGACAATGAGCAGTTCTTC CASSFHRDNEQFF - TRBV7-2 - TRBJ2-1
TGTGCCAGCTCACGGACAGACTCTGGGGCCAACGTCCTGACTTTC CASSRTDSGANVLTF - TRBV18 - TRBJ2-6
TGTGCCAGCAGAGATTGGGGGACAGCCAATCAGCCCCAGCATTTT CASRDWGTANQPQHF - TRBV6-6 TRBD1 TRBJ1-5
TGTGCCAGCAGCTTCTACGCCGGGACAGGCCCCAAGGCCCAGCATTTT CASSFYAGTGPKAQHF - TRBV7-2 TRBD1 TRBJ1-5
TGTGCCTGGAGTCTAGGGACAGCTGGAAACACCATATATTTT CAWSLGTAGNTIYF once TRBV30 TRBD1 TRBJ1-3
TGTGCCAGTAGTATTAGCGGTAGCAATCAGCCCCAGCATTTT CASSISGSNQPQHF - TRBV19 - TRBJ1-5
TGTGCCAGCAGCCCCAGTCCCGGGACAGGGGTTGGAAACACCATATATTTT CASSPSPGTGVGNTIYF - TRBV7-2 TRBD1 TRBJ1-3
TGTGCCAGCAGCCAATTGTCTGCCTACGAGCAGTACTTC CASSQLSAYEQYF - TRBV4-2 - TRBJ2-7
TGCGCCAGCAGCTTGGGTGACAGTAGAAATGAGCAGTTCTTC CASSLGDSRNEQFF once TRBV5-1 - TRBJ2-1
TGTGCCATCATGGCCCAAACTAGCGGGGCTAGCACAGATACGCAGTATTTT CAIMAQTSGASTDTQYF - TRBV10-3 TRBD2 TRBJ2-3
TGCGCCAGCAGTCTGACAGGGATGGGAAAAGACACTGAAGCTTTCTTT CASSLTGMGKDTEAFF - TRBV23-1 TRBD1 TRBJ1-1
TGTGCCAGCAGTTACTCGACCCCCACGGGGTGGCAGCCCCAGCATTTT CASSYSTPTGWQPQHF - TRBV6-5 - TRBJ1-5
TGTGCCTGGAGTGGGCCGTGGGAAGGAGGTGAAAAACTGTTTTTT CAWSGPWEGGEKLFF once TRBV30 - TRBJ1-4
TGCGCCAGCAGCTTGGTAAATAGCCAAACCCCCTACGAGCAGTACTTC CASSLVNSQTPYEQYF once TRBV5-1 - TRBJ2-7